This paragraph reports one T cell receptor beta chain. The data were obtained in a study of blood T cell repertoires in COVID-19. V dropped 1 base and J dropped 2; count of bases not matched to a gene: 5. Per germline, CDR1 SGHAT and CDR2 FQNNGV. There are 16 residues in the CDR3. TCRdb keeps only in-frame clones here, not all; method: immunoSEQ multiplex PCR. The table lists about 440,000 clones, 87% of them singletons. The TCR sequence derives from a woman aged 18-29 years with acute COVID-19. The specimen was PBMCs or T cells enriched from blood (not recorded which). The V gene is TRBV11-2, the J gene TRBJ2-3; TRBD2 aligns across 8 bases. The CDR3 DNA is TGTGCCAGCAGCTTAGGGGTACTAGCGGACACAGATACGCAGTATTTT. This sequence encodes CASSLGVLADTDTQYF.